This T cell receptor (beta chain) was captured by sequencing in a study of cytomegalovirus exposure and HLA in healthy donors. Study conclusions and caveats: In a later analysis, donors in an Asian-associated ancestry cluster reportedly had fewer N-insertions in productive TCRs than the cohort mean. Common viral pathogens seemed, in a later analysis, to connect with several of the most significant clusters. It was reported that the classifier diagnosed cytomegalovirus status with high specificity and sensitivity in both the original and validation cohorts.

Trimming shortened V by 0 bases and J by 2 bases, and 7 bases separated the two germline ends. The CDR3 covers 14 residues. The germline gives CDR1 MNHEY, CDR2 SVGAGI. Primers included in the PCR were 60 Vbeta and 13 Jbeta primers. Only in-frame clones appear in the TCRdb table, and some are missing; sequencing was by immunoSEQ multiplex PCR. The sample includes under 300,000 clones, about nine tenths of them seen just once. This clone occurred once. The target antigen is unknown. The J gene is TRBJ1-2, the V gene TRBV6-5; D is possibly TRBD1 (6 bases). Sample: PBMCs. The sequence was collected from a man between 40 and 49 years old in good health and CMV-seropositive. DNA of the CDR3: TGTGCCAGCAGTTACTCGCAGGGGAACTATGGCTACACCTTC. Translation gives CASSYSQGNYGYTF.